Listed below are T cell receptor beta chains from one sample, sequenced in a study of blood T cell repertoires in COVID-19. TCRdb keeps only in-frame clones here, not all; method: immunoSEQ multiplex PCR. The sample lists about 110,000 clones; about 64% were seen once. Sequencing was performed on peripheral blood. The receptors stem from a human donor with acute or convalescent COVID-19. The donor label of this sample is uncertain. The CDR3 runs from the conserved cysteine through the conserved F or W. A D gene is named only where the DNA matches it firmly. Size is omitted from some rows. Given values are once, few, many or a class for expanded clones.

J gene | D gene | V gene | CDR3 length | clone size | CDR3 DNA | CDR3 protein
TRBJ1-5 | NA | TRBV19 | 13 | NA | TGTGCCAGTCGGGGGGCGAGTCATCAGCCCCAGCATTTT | CASRGASHQPQHF
TRBJ1-6 | NA | TRBV3-1/TRBV3-2 | 12 | few | TGTGCCAGCAGCCTGAACAGCGGTCCCCTCCACTTT | CASSLNSGPLHF
TRBJ1-5 | NA | TRBV18 | 15 | NA | TGTGCCAGCTCACCACGTCCGGGTAGCAATCAGCCCCAGCATTTT | CASSPRPGSNQPQHF
TRBJ1-2 | TRBD1 | TRBV11-2 | 14 | NA | TGTGCCAGCAGCCCCGGGACAGGGGGCGATGGCTACACCTTC | CASSPGTGGDGYTF
TRBJ2-1 | TRBD1 | TRBV18 | 15 | NA | TGTGCCAGCTCAAAGTCCGGGACAGCCTACAATGAGCAGTTCTTC | CASSKSGTAYNEQFF
TRBJ2-2 | TRBD2 | TRBV10-3 | 16 | once | TGTGCCATCAGTGAGTCTTGGGCTAGCGGTGAGGAGGAGCTGTTTTTT | CAISESWASGEEELFF
TRBJ2-1 | TRBD2 | TRBV24-1 | 18 | NA | TGTGCCACCAGTGATTTGGGGACTAGCGGGGGAATTTACAATGAGCAGTTCTTC | CATSDLGTSGGIYNEQFF
TRBJ2-3 | NA | TRBV12-3/TRBV12-4 | 12 | few | TGTGCCAGCAGTTCGCGGGAAGATACGCAGTATTTT | CASSSREDTQYF
TRBJ2-7 | NA | TRBV19 | 15 | once | TGTGCCAGTAGTACATTCTCGACAGTAAACAACGAGCAGTACTTC | CASSTFSTVNNEQYF
TRBJ2-5 | TRBD1 | TRBV5-1 | 14 | once | TGCGCCAGCAGGGCAGGGGGCGGGGAAGAGACCCAGTACTTC | CASRAGGGEETQYF
TRBJ2-3 | NA | TRBV28 | 14 | NA | TGTGCCAGCAGTTTAAGCGGCGTAGTAGATACGCAGTATTTT | CASSLSGVVDTQYF
TRBJ2-1 | TRBD1 | TRBV9 | 14 | NA | TGTGCCAGCAGCGCCCAGGGGGTCTACAATGAGCAGTTCTTC | CASSAQGVYNEQFF
TRBJ1-1 | NA | TRBV14 | 13 | few | TGTGCCAGCAGCCCAGACGGGGTCAGGGAAGCTTTCTTT | CASSPDGVREAFF
TRBJ1-1 | NA | TRBV6-5 | 13 | NA | TGTGCCAGCAGTCCCCAGGTATTTGCTGAAGCTTTCTTT | CASSPQVFAEAFF
TRBJ1-2 | NA | TRBV6-5 | 15 | NA | TGTGCCAGCAGTTCCCCGTCGGGAAAATACTATGGCTACACCTTC | CASSSPSGKYYGYTF
TRBJ2-1 | NA | TRBV2 | 15 | many | TGTGCCAGCAGTCTACAGGTCGCCTGGGGCAATGAGCAGTTCTTC | CASSLQVAWGNEQFF
TRBJ2-3 | NA | TRBV9 | 13 | NA | TGTGCCAGCAATTTAGGGGAATCAGATACGCAGTATTTT | CASNLGESDTQYF
TRBJ1-6 | NA | TRBV9 | 13 | many | TGTGCCAGCAGCGTAAGCCTGAATTCACCCCTCCACTTT | CASSVSLNSPLHF
TRBJ2-2 | NA | TRBV6-5 | 14 | NA | TGTGCCAGCATATTGACAGGGAACACCGGGGAGCTGTTTTTT | CASILTGNTGELFF
TRBJ2-2 | NA | TRBV29-1 | 12 | NA | TGCAGCGTTGGACTTAACACCGGGGAGCTGTTTTTT | CSVGLNTGELFF
TRBJ2-3 | TRBD2 | TRBV6-1 | 15 | NA | TGTGCCAGCAGTGATAGTCCTAGCGGGTCAGATACGCAGTATTTT | CASSDSPSGSDTQYF
TRBJ1-2 | TRBD1 | TRBV24-1 | 15 | NA | TGTGCCACCAGTGAAGGAGGGGGCGCTGACTATGGCTACACCTTC | CATSEGGGADYGYTF
TRBJ1-5 | TRBD1 | TRBV11-2 | 15 | NA | TGTGCCAGCAGCCCTACAGGGGGCAGGGATCAGCCCCAGCATTTT | CASSPTGGRDQPQHF
TRBJ1-1 | TRBD1 | TRBV2 | 15 | NA | TGTGCCAGCAGTGAAGGGACAGGGAGTAAGACTGAAGCTTTCTTT | CASSEGTGSKTEAFF
TRBJ1-2 | NA | TRBV19 | 15 | NA | TGTGCCAGTAGTATAGATCATGACAGGAGGTATGGCTACACCTTC | CASSIDHDRRYGYTF
TRBJ1-6 | TRBD1 | TRBV6-5 | 15 | NA | TGTGCCAGCAGTTACTACAGGGGGCGGAATTCACCCCTCCACTTT | CASSYYRGRNSPLHF
TRBJ2-7 | NA | TRBV21-1 | 14 | few | TGTGCCAGCACCGGACCGGGACAGACTTACGAGCAGTACTTC | CASTGPGQTYEQYF
TRBJ1-4 | NA | TRBV12-3/TRBV12-4 | 13 | NA | TGTGCCAGCAGTTTAGGACAGGCGGAAAAACTGTTTTTT | CASSLGQAEKLFF
TRBJ2-7 | NA | TRBV6-4 | 12 | NA | TGTGCCAGCAGTGAGATCGACAGGATTGGGATCTTC | CASSEIDRIGIF
TRBJ1-1 | NA | TRBV20-1 | 11 | NA | TGCAGTCCCTGGGGGGACGCTGAAGCTTTCTTT | CSPWGDAEAFF
TRBJ2-1 | NA | TRBV5-1 | 14 | few | TGCGCCAGCAGCCCGGCGGGGTCCCACAATGAGCAGTTCTTC | CASSPAGSHNEQFF
TRBJ2-2 | TRBD1 | TRBV3-1/TRBV3-2 | 16 | few | TGTGCCAGCAGCCGGACAGGGTCTAGGAGGACCGGGGAGCTGTTTTTT | CASSRTGSRRTGELFF
TRBJ1-1 | TRBD1 | TRBV11-2 | 16 | NA | TGTGCCAGCAGCTTAGTGGGACAGGGGGCAAGCACTGAAGCTTTCTTT | CASSLVGQGASTEAFF
TRBJ2-4 | TRBD1 | TRBV9 | 13 | NA | TGTGCCAGCAGCCTTGACAGGGCGGACATTCAGTACTTC | CASSLDRADIQYF
TRBJ1-5 | TRBD1 | TRBV2 | 15 | NA | TGTGCCAGCAGCTCCGGGACAGTTAGCAATCAGCCCCAGCATTTT | CASSSGTVSNQPQHF
TRBJ2-1 | TRBD2 | TRBV5-8 | 15 | many | TGTGCCAGCAGCCTTGCTAGCGGGGGGGCGAATGAGCAGTTCTTC | CASSLASGGANEQFF
TRBJ1-6 | NA | TRBV3-1/TRBV3-2 | 13 | NA | TGTGCCAGCAGCCGGACAGATAATTCACCCCTCCACTTT | CASSRTDNSPLHF
TRBJ1-6 | NA | TRBV18 | 18 | NA | TGTGCCAGCTCACTTTCCGCTCCCGCCGGAGGGTATAATTCACCCCTCCACTTT | CASSLSAPAGGYNSPLHF
TRBJ2-1 | TRBD2 | TRBV19 | 18 | NA | TGTGCCAGCCTTTCCGGGACTAGCGGGGGGCGCTCCTACAATGAGCAGTTCTTC | CASLSGTSGGRSYNEQFF
TRBJ1-2 | NA | TRBV6-5 | 13 | few | TGTGCCAGCAGCCTTCTTCAGGGGCCTGGCTACACCTTC | CASSLLQGPGYTF
TRBJ2-3 | NA | TRBV19 | 14 | NA | TGTGCCAGTAGTATCTGGAAAGGGGCGGATACGCAGTATTTT | CASSIWKGADTQYF
TRBJ2-7 | NA | TRBV12-3/TRBV12-4 | 13 | NA | TGTGCCAGCAGAACTGGGACCTCAGGGGGGAAGTACTTC | CASRTGTSGGKYF